The clone carrying this TCR beta chain was recorded only once. Only in-frame clones appear in the TCRdb table, and some are missing; sequencing was by immunoSEQ multiplex PCR. In the table there are 300,000 or so clones, 86% of which are singletons. This sample is drawn from a study of blood T cell repertoires in COVID-19. CDR3 size: 14 residues. The V end lost 0 bases, the J end lost 9 bases, and 11 bases lay between the germline ends. This sequence originates from a woman aged 18-35 years who had recovered from COVID-19. The specimen sequenced was PBMCs or T cells enriched from blood (not recorded which). The chain links TRBV23-1 to TRBJ2-2, with a tentative D call TRBD2 (6 bases). TRBV23-1 is identified as an open reading frame with a role that is uncertain. Here the CDR3 reads CASSQSPGVWELFF. The CDR3 DNA is TGCGCCAGCAGTCAATCGCCGGGGGTATGGGAGCTGTTTTTT.